This is a list of T cell receptor beta chains from one sample in a study of human T cells and chemical hapten exposure. Using its own MiXCR run on the RACE reads, TCRdb lists one record per CDR3 protein. The table lists 200,000 to 300,000 distinct CDR3 sequences, roughly 8.9% of them singletons. The specimen was whole blood, collected in connection with sensitization to the hapten diphenylcyclopropenone (DPC). Every receptor here comes from a woman between 40 and 55 years old with alopecia areata. Some clones in this sample may be carry-over from other donors' samples. Both conserved end residues are part of each CDR3. The D gene is left open where the match is weak. Clone size is not always given. Where it is, it says once, few, many or a class for expanded clones.

>TRBD2|NA|TRBJ2-1|TRBV12-3/TRBV12-4
TGTGCCAGCACCGCGACAGCGGGAGGAGTCTACAATGAGCAGTTCTTC
CASTATAGGVYNEQFF
>TRBD2|many|TRBJ2-2|TRBV6-5
TGTGCCAGTCCGTCCGGGACTAGCGGGAGGGCCCTCCGGTCCGGGGAGCTGTTTTTT
CASPSGTSGRALRSGELFF
>NA|many|TRBJ2-7|TRBV28
TGTGCCAGCAGTCCTCCTCTTGCTTACGAGCAGTACTTC
CASSPPLAYEQYF
>TRBD1|NA|TRBJ2-1|TRBV7-2
TGTGCCAGCAGCGCCCGGACAGGCCTCTCCTACAATGAGCAGTTCTTC
CASSARTGLSYNEQFF
>NA|NA|TRBJ2-7|TRBV6-6
TGTGCCAGCAGTTACTCCAAGTCCTACGAGCAGTACTTC
CASSYSKSYEQYF
>NA|NA|TRBJ1-3|TRBV12-5
TGTGCTAGTGCTCACAGGGAGGCTGGAAACACCATATATTTT
CASAHREAGNTIYF
>TRBD2|few|TRBJ2-7|TRBV29-1
TGCAGCGTTGTCCCCATAGCGGGGAGCTCCTACGAGCAGTACTTC
CSVVPIAGSSYEQYF
>TRBD1|many|TRBJ1-2|TRBV6-5
TGTGCCAGCAGTTACTGGACAGGCAACCACTATGGCTACACCTTC
CASSYWTGNHYGYTF
>TRBD1|few|TRBJ1-6|TRBV2
TGTGCCAGCAGTGACGACAGGACAGGACGGAATTCACCCCTCCACTTT
CASSDDRTGRNSPLHF
>NA|few|TRBJ1-5|TRBV6-2/TRBV6-3
TGTGCCAGCAGTTACCCGGGGACCGTTCGTTCAGGGACTTATAGCAATCAGCCCCAGCATTTT
CASSYPGTVRSGTYSNQPQHF
>NA|many|TRBJ1-4|TRBV7-2
TGTGCCAGCAGAGAGGGGTCCCTCCAGGGTGAACTGTTTTTT
CASREGSLQGELFF
>NA|many|TRBJ2-2|TRBV28
TGTGCCAGCAGTCCCGCCGGGGACACCGGGGAGCTGTTTTTT
CASSPAGDTGELFF
>NA|NA|TRBJ2-7|TRBV10-3
TGTGCCATCAGGGGAGGCGCCTCCTACGAGCAGTACTTC
CAIRGGASYEQYF
>NA|NA|TRBJ2-5|TRBV30
TGTGCCTGGAGAGACCTGCGGGGACACGAAGGAGAGACCCAGTACTTC
CAWRDLRGHEGETQYF
>NA|few|TRBJ2-5|TRBV7-2
TGTGCCAGCAGCTTAAATGCGCACCAAGAGACCCAGTACTTC
CASSLNAHQETQYF
>NA|NA|TRBJ1-2|TRBV5-1
TGCGCCAGCAGCTTTACCGGGGGGTCGTTCGATGGCTACACCTTC
CASSFTGGSFDGYTF
>NA|NA|TRBJ2-7|TRBV5-1
TGCGCCAGCAGAGCAGGGGACGAGCAGTACTTC
CASRAGDEQYF